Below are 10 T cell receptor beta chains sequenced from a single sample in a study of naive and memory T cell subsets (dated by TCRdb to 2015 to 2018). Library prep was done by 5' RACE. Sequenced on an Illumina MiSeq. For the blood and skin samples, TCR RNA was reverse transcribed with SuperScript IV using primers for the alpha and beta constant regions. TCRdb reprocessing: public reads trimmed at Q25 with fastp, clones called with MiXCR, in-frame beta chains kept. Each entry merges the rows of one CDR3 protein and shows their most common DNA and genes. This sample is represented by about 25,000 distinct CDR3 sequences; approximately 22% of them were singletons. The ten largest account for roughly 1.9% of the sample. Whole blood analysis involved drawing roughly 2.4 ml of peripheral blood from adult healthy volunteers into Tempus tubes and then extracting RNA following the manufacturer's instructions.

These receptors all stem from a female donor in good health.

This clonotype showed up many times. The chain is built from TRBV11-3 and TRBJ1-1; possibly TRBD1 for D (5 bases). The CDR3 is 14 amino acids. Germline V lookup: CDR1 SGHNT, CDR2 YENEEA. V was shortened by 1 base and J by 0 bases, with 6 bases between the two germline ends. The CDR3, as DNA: TGTGCCAGCAGCTTAGGGGGCATGAACACTGAAGCTTTCTTT. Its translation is CASSLGGMNTEAFF.

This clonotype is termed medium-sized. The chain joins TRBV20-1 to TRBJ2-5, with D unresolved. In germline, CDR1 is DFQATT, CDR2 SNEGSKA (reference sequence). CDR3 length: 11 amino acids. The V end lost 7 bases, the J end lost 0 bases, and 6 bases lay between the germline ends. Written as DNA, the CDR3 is TGCAGTGTCATGTACCAAGAGACCCAGTACTTC. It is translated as CSVMYQETQYF.

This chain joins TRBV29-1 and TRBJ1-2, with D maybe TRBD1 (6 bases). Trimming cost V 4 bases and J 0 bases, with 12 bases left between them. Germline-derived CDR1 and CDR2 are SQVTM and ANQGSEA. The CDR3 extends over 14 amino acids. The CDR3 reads CSVVGGPTNYGYTF. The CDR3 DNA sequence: TGCAGCGTTGTGGGGGGGCCTACTAACTATGGCTACACCTTC.

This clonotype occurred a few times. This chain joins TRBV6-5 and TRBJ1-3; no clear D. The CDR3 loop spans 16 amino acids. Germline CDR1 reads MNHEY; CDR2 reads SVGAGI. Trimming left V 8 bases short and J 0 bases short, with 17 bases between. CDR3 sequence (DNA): TGTGCCAGCGGCCGACAAGGACTCAACTCTGGAAACACCATATATTTT. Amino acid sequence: CASGRQGLNSGNTIYF.

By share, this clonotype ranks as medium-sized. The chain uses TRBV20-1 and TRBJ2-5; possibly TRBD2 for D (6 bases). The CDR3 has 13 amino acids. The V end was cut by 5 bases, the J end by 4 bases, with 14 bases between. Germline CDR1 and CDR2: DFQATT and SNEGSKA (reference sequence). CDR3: CSAGGGSRETQYF. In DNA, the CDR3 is TGCAGTGCTGGAGGAGGGTCGAGAGAGACCCAGTACTTC.

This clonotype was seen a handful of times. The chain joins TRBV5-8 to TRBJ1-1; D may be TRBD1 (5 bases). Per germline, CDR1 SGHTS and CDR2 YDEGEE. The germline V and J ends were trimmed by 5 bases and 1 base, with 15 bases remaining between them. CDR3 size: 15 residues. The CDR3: CASSPGDRTNTEAFF. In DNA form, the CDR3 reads TGTGCCAGCAGTCCGGGGGACCGGACGAACACTGAAGCTTTCTTT. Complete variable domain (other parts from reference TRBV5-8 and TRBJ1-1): EAGVTQSPTHLIKTRGQQATLRCSPISGHTSVYWYQQALGLGLQFLLWYDEGEERNRGNFPPRFSGRQFPNYSSELNVNALELEDSALYLCASSPGDRTNTEAFFGQGTRLTVV.

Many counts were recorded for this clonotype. CDR3 in DNA: TGTGCCAGCAGCTTGCGGTCTTACCAAGAGACCCAGTACTTC. Amino acids: CASSLRSYQETQYF. The J gene is TRBJ2-5, the V gene TRBV5-6; no clear D. Trimming pared 1 base from V and 0 bases from J, leaving 7 bases between. Germline-derived CDR1 and CDR2 are SGHDT and YYEEEE. This CDR3 has 14 amino acids.

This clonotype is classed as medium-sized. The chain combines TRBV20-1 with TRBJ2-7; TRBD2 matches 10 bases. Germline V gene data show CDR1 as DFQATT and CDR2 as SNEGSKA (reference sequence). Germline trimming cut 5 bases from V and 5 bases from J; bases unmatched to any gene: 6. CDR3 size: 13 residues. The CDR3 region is CSAGGLAGDEQYF. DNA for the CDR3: TGCAGTGCTGGCGGTCTAGCGGGAGACGAGCAGTACTTC.

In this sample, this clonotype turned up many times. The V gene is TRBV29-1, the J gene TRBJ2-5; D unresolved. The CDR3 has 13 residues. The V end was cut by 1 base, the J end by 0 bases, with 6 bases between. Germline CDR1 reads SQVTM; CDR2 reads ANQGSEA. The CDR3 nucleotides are TGCAGCGTTGAAGCCACAGACCAAGAGACCCAGTACTTC. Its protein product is CSVEATDQETQYF.

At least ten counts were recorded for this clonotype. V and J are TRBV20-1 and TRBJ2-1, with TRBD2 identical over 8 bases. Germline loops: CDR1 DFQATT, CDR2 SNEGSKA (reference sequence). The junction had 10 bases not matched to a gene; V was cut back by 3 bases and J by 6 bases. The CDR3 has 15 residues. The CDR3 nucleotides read TGCAGTGCTAGTGGGTCGCCTAGCGGGCGCAATGAGCAGTTCTTC. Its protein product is CSASGSPSGRNEQFF.